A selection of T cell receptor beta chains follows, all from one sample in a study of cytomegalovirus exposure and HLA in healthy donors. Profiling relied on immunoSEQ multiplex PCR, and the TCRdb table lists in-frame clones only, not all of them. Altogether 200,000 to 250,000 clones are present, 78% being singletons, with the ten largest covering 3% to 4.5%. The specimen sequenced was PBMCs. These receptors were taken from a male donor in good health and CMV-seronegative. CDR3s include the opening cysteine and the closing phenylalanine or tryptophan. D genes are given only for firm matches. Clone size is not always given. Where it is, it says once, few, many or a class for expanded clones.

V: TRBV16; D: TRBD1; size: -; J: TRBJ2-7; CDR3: CASSPGDRVYEQYF; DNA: TGTGCCAGCAGCCCTGGGGACAGGGTCTACGAGCAGTACTTC
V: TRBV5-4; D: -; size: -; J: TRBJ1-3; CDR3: CASSLGGEYTLGNTIYF; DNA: TGTGCCAGCAGCTTGGGGGGGGAGTACACTCTTGGAAACACCATATATTTT
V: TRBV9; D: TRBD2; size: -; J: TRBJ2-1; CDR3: CASSPRLLSGSSYNEQFF; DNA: TGTGCCAGCAGCCCCCGCCTTTTAAGCGGGAGCTCCTACAATGAGCAGTTCTTC
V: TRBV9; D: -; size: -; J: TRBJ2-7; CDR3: CASSVDPGSYEQYF; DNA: TGTGCCAGCAGCGTAGACCCAGGTTCCTACGAGCAGTACTTC
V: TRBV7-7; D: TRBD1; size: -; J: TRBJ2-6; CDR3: CASSSGQATSGANVLTF; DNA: TGTGCCAGCAGCTCCGGACAGGCTACCTCTGGGGCCAACGTCCTGACTTTC
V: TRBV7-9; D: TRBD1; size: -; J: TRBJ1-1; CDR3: CASSLGQINTEAFF; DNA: TGTGCCAGCAGCTTGGGACAGATTAACACTGAAGCTTTCTTT
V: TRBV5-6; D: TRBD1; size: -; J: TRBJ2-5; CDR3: CASSVGQGQETQYF; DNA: TGTGCCAGCAGCGTCGGACAGGGGCAAGAGACCCAGTACTTC
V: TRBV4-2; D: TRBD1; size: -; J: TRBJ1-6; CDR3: CASSQLDRVGRHSPLHF; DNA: TGTGCCAGCAGCCAACTGGACAGGGTTGGACGCCATTCACCCCTCCACTTT
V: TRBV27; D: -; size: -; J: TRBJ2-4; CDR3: CASRPRGQGAKNIQYF; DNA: TGTGCCAGCAGACCTCGTGGGCAGGGGGCCAAAAACATTCAGTACTTC
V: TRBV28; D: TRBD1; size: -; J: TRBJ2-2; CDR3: CASSTSWTGNNTGELFF; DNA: TGTGCCAGCAGTACCTCGTGGACAGGGAATAACACCGGGGAGCTGTTTTTT
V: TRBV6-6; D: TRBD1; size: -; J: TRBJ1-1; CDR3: CASSSRGKNTEAFF; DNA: TGTGCCAGCAGTAGCAGGGGGAAGAACACTGAAGCTTTCTTT
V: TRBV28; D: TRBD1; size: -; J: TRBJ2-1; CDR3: CASSSRSGTGRDEQFF; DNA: TGTGCCAGCAGTTCCCGCTCCGGGACAGGGAGAGATGAGCAGTTCTTC
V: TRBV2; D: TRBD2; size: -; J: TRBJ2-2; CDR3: CASSGTSGRGMNTGELFF; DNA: TGTGCCAGCAGTGGGACTAGCGGGAGGGGTATGAACACCGGGGAGCTGTTTTTT
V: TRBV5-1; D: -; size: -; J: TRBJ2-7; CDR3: CASRDGIAFNYEQYF; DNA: TGCGCCAGCAGGGACGGCATAGCGTTTAACTACGAGCAGTACTTC
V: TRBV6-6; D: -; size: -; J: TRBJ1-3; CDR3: CASSYEGVSGNTIYF; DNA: TGTGCCAGCAGTTACGAGGGCGTCTCTGGAAACACCATATATTTT
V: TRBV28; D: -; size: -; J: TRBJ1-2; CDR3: CASSVSRQLYGYTF; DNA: TGTGCCAGCAGTGTGTCGAGACAGCTCTATGGCTACACCTTC
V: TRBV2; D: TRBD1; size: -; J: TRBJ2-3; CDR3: CASSEGQGIITDTQYF; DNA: TGTGCCAGCAGTGAAGGACAGGGGATTATCACAGATACGCAGTATTTT
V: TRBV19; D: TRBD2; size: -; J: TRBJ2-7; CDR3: CASTETSGSREQYF; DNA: TGTGCCAGTACGGAGACTAGCGGGAGTCGTGAGCAGTACTTC
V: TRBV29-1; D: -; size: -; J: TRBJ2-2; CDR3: CSVDRRSPAGELFF; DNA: TGCAGCGTTGACCGAAGGAGTCCGGCCGGGGAGCTGTTTTTT
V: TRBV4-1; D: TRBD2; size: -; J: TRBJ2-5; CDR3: CASSQGLAGGNQETQYF; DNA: TGCGCCAGCAGCCAAGGACTAGCGGGAGGAAACCAAGAGACCCAGTACTTC
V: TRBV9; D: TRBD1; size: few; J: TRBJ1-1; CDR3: CASSAGQGVNTEAFF; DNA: TGTGCCAGCAGCGCGGGACAGGGGGTAAACACTGAAGCTTTCTTT
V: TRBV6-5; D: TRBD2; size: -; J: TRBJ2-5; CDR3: CASRTSGRSETQYF; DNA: TGTGCCAGCAGAACTAGCGGGAGGTCAGAGACCCAGTACTTC
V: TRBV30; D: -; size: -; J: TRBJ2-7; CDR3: CACNQGSREQYF; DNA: TGTGCCTGTAATCAGGGGAGTCGCGAGCAGTACTTC
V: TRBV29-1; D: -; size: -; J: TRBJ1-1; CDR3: CSVEGNRRDICF; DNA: TGCAGCGTTGAAGGTAATCGCAGGGACATCTGCTTT
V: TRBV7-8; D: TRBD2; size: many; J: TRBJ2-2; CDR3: CASSSIRRGRGTGELFF; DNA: TGTGCCAGCAGCTCCATCAGGCGCGGGAGGGGGACCGGGGAGCTGTTTTTT
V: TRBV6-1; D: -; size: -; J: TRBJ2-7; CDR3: CASRRTDSYGQYF; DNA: TGTGCCAGCCGGAGGACGGATTCCTACGGGCAGTACTTC
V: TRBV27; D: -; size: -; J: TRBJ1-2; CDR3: CASSSSGDGYTF; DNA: TGTGCCAGCAGTTCGTCAGGGGATGGCTACACCTTC
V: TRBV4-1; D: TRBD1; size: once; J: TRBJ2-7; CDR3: CASSHQGAHEQYF; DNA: TGCGCCAGCAGCCATCAGGGGGCCCACGAGCAGTACTTC
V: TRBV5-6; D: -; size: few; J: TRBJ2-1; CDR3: CASSFPGGEQFF; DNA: TGTGCCAGCAGCTTTCCCGGGGGTGAGCAGTTCTTC
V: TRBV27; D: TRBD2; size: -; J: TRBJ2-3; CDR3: CASSLSLGGTDTQYF; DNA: TGTGCCAGCAGTTTATCGCTCGGGGGGACAGATACGCAGTATTTT
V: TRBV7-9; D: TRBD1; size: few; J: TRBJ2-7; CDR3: CASSPPGQGRREQYF; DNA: TGTGCCAGCAGCCCCCCGGGACAGGGGAGACGCGAGCAGTACTTC
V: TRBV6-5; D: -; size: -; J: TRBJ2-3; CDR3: CASSWGGPQGDTQYF; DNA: TGTGCCAGCAGTTGGGGCGGTCCCCAGGGTGACACGCAGTATTTT
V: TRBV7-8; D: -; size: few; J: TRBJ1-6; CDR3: CASSLAMRGSPLHF; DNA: TGTGCCAGCAGCTTAGCAATGCGGGGTTCACCCCTCCACTTT
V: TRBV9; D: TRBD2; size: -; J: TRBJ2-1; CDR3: CASSVGTSGYNEQFF; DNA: TGTGCCAGCAGCGTAGGGACTAGCGGATACAATGAGCAGTTCTTC
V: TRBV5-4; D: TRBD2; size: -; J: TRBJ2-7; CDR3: CASRGHTTSGRPLTYEQYF; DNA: TGTGCCAGCAGGGGACACACGACTAGCGGGAGGCCATTAACCTACGAGCAGTACTTC
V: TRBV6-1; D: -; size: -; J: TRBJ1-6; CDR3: CASSDAERSGGSNSPLHF; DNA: TGTGCCAGCAGTGACGCCGAGCGGAGCGGGGGGAGCAATTCACCCCTCCACTTT
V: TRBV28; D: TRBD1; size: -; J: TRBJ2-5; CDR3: CASSSRINRGRSGQYF; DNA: TGTGCCAGCAGTTCCCGAATCAACAGGGGGCGGTCTGGGCAGTACTTC
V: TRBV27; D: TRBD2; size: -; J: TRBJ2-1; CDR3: CASSPQVGAGGNEQFF; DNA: TGTGCCAGCAGCCCCCAGGTGGGAGCGGGAGGAAATGAGCAGTTCTTC
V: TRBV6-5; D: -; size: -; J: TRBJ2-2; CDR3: CASSNQGGSTGELFF; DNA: TGTGCCAGCAGTAACCAGGGGGGCTCCACCGGGGAGCTGTTTTTT
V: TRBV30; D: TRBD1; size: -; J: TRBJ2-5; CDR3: CAWGTGGRETQYF; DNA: TGTGCCTGGGGGACAGGGGGCAGGGAGACCCAGTACTTC
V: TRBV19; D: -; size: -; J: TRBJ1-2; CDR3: CASIPGGASKGYTF; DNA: TGTGCCAGTATCCCAGGAGGCGCGTCGAAAGGCTACACCTTC
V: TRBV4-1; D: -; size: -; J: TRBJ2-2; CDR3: CASSPAQGSSTGELFF; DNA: TGCGCCAGCAGCCCCGCGCAGGGTAGTTCCACCGGGGAGCTGTTTTTT
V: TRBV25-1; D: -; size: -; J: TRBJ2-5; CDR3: CASSEFWTPGALYF; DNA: TGTGCCAGCAGTGAATTCTGGACACCGGGTGCCCTGTACTTC
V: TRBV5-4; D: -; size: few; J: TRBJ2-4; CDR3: CASTNLKGENIQYF; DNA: TGTGCCAGCACCAATTTAAAGGGAGAGAACATTCAGTACTTC
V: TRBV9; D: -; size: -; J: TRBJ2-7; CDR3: CASSYQGGEQYF; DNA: TGTGCCAGCAGCTATCAGGGTGGCGAGCAGTACTTC
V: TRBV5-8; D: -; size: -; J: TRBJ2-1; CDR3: CASSLARSSYNEQFF; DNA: TGTGCCAGCAGCTTGGCGCGGAGCTCCTACAATGAGCAGTTCTTC
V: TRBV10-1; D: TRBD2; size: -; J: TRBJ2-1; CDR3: CASSESGIAGVSTNEQFF; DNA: TGCGCCAGCAGTGAGTCCGGGATAGCGGGAGTCTCGACCAATGAGCAGTTCTTC
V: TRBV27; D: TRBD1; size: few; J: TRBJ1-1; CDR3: CASSPQRQGGTEAFF; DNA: TGTGCCAGCAGTCCCCAAAGACAGGGCGGAACTGAAGCTTTCTTT
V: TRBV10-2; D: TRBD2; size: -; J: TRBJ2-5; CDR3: CASSRLAGASQETQYF; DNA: TGCGCCAGCAGTCGACTAGCGGGAGCCTCACAAGAGACCCAGTACTTC
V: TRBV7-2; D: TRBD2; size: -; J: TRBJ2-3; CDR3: CASSLVSRESADTQYF; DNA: TGTGCCAGCAGCTTAGTGTCGCGGGAGAGCGCAGATACGCAGTATTTT